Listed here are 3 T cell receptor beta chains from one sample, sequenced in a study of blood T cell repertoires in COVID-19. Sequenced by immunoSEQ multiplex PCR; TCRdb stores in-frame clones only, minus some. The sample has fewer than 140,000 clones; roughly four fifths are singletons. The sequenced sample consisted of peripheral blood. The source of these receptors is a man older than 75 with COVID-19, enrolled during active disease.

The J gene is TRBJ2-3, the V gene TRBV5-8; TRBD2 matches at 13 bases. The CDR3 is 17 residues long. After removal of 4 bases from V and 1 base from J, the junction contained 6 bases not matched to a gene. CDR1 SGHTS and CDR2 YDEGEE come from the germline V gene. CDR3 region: CASSEGLAGWGTDTQYF. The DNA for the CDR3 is TGTGCCAGCAGCGAGGGACTAGCGGGATGGGGCACAGATACGCAGTATTTT.

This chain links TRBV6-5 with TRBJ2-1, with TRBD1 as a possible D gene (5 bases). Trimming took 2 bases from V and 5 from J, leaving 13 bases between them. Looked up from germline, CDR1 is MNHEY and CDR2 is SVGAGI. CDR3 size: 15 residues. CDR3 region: CASSYALGVHNEQFF. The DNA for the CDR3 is TGTGCCAGCAGTTACGCCCTAGGGGTCCACAATGAGCAGTTCTTC.

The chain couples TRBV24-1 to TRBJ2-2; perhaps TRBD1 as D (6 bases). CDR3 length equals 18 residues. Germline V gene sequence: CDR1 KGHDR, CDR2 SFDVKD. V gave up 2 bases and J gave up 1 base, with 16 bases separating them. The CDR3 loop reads CATSDSPGHGLNTGELFF. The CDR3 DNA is TGTGCCACCAGTGATTCACCGGGACACGGGTTGAACACCGGGGAGCTGTTTTTT.